The 10 T cell receptor beta chains given below trace back to one sample, sequenced in a study of cytomegalovirus exposure and HLA in healthy donors. This PCR relied on a set of 60 Vbeta primers and 13 Jbeta primers. TCRdb's copy holds only in-frame clones and misses some; the assay was immunoSEQ multiplex PCR. Of some 170,000 clones in the sample, 71% were seen once. The specimen was PBMCs. The receptors derive from a woman between 25 and 40 years old in good health and CMV-seronegative.

A few counts support this clone. This chain links TRBV28 with TRBJ1-1; no definite D call. V dropped 7 bases and J dropped 10 bases, with 28 bases sitting between them. CDR3 length: 16 residues. From germline, CDR1 is MDHEN and CDR2 SYDVKM. This CDR3 reads CASKAVPAALGFGAFF. DNA for the CDR3: TGTGCCAGCAAGGCGGTACCGGCGGCGCTTGGGTTTGGAGCTTTCTTT. Combining the CDR3 with reference TRBV28 and TRBJ1-1 gives the whole variable domain DVKVTQSSRYLVKRTGEKVFLECVQDMDHENMFWYRQDPGLGLRLIYFSYDVKMKEKGDIPEGYSVSREKKERFSLILESASTNQTSMYLCASKAVPAALGFGAFFGQGTRLTVV.

The count of this clone is one. The chain links TRBV27 to TRBJ1-1; the match to TRBD1 covers 9 bases. The V segment lost 4 bases and the J segment 3 bases; nucleotides outside the gene matches: 6. There are 15 residues in the CDR3. The V gene's germline CDR1 is MNHEY and CDR2 SMNVEV (reference sequence). CDR3 protein: CASSSRDRVDTEAFF. DNA for the CDR3: TGTGCCAGCAGTTCGAGGGACAGGGTGGACACTGAAGCTTTCTTT.

The sample holds a few counts of this clone. The chain carries TRBV4-2 and TRBJ2-7; 11 bases agree with TRBD2. V gave up 2 bases and J gave up 12 bases; unmatched junction bases: 15. Germline V CDR1 and CDR2: LGHNA, YNFKEQ. The CDR3 has 16 amino acids. The chain's CDR3 is CASSQMGVGLAAGVYF. In nucleotides, the CDR3 is TGTGCCAGCAGCCAAATGGGCGTGGGACTAGCGGCAGGGGTGTACTTC.

This rearrangement joins TRBV28 to TRBJ1-2; 12 nucleotides align to TRBD1. Trimming removed 5 bases from V and 7 bases from J; junction bases left unmatched: 5. CDR3 length: 14 amino acids. CDR1 and CDR2 from the germline V gene are MDHEN and SYDVKM. As DNA, the CDR3 is TGTGCCAGCAGTAGCAGGGACAGGGGGCCTGGCTACACCTTC. As protein: CASSSRDRGPGYTF.

The chain employs TRBV5-4 and TRBJ1-1; D ambiguous. The length of the CDR3 is 16 residues. V was cut by 4 bases and J by 4 bases, with 20 bases left in between. Per germline, CDR1 SGHNT and CDR2 YYREEE (reference sequence). The CDR3 DNA reads as TGTGCCAGCAGCCCCTCCCCGGCGGGAGGAACCACTGAAGCTTTCTTT. Translation gives CASSPSPAGGTTEAFF.

V is TRBV29-1 and J is TRBJ1-1, with a weak D call TRBD1 (5 bases). V was shortened by 5 bases and J by 11 bases, with 21 bases between the two germline ends. The CDR3 length is 13 residues. From germline, CDR1 is SQVTM and CDR2 ANQGSEA. The CDR3 DNA reads TGCAGCGTTTTGTGGGGATGGAGGGGCTCTGCTTTCTTT. This encodes CSVLWGWRGSAFF. Together with reference TRBV29-1 and TRBJ1-1, the CDR3 gives the full variable domain: SAVISQKPSRDICQRGTSLTIQCQVDSQVTMMFWYRQQPGQSLTLIATANQGSEATYESGFVIDKFPISRPNLTFSTLTVSNMSPEDSSIYLCSVLWGWRGSAFFGQGTRLTVV.

The chain links TRBV10-3 to TRBJ2-6; D is possibly TRBD1 (6 bases). The ends were cut back, 7 bases at V and 3 bases at J, with 7 bases in the middle. Per germline, CDR1 ENHRY and CDR2 SYGVKD. The CDR3 is 13 amino acids. CDR3 DNA sequence: TGTGCCATCAAGGGGGTTGGGGCCAACGTCCTGACTTTC. Amino acid sequence: CAIKGVGANVLTF.

CDR3 in amino acids: CASRETTANEQFF. The DNA for the CDR3 is TGTGCCAGCAGAGAAACGACAGCTAATGAGCAGTTCTTC. V is TRBV6-1 and J is TRBJ2-1; a possible D gene is TRBD1 (5 bases). CDR1 is MNHNS and CDR2 is SASEGT in the germline V gene. The CDR3 length is 13 residues. The V gene lost 6 bases and the J gene lost 7 bases, with 13 bases spanning the gap.

The CDR3 reads CASSGGGTLQETQYF. The CDR3 bases are TGTGCCAGCAGCGGAGGTGGGACACTCCAAGAGACCCAGTACTTC. The chain couples TRBV5-5 to TRBJ2-5, with a tentative D call TRBD1 (6 bases). V was pared by 4 bases and J by 1 base, with 14 bases between. Per germline, CDR1 SGHKS and CDR2 YYEKEE (reference sequence). The CDR3 totals 15 residues.

This clone has just a few counts. J is TRBJ1-2 and V is TRBV9; 10 nucleotides agree with TRBD1. The CDR3 has 14 residues. The germline gives CDR1 SGDLS, CDR2 YYNGEE. J was trimmed by 6 bases and V by 4 bases; bases with no gene match: 6. CDR3 sequence: CASSLTTGGDGYTF. The CDR3 nucleotides are TGTGCCAGCAGCCTGACGACAGGGGGCGATGGCTACACCTTC.